The 5 T cell receptor beta chains below come from one sample, sequenced in a study of shared clonotypes between healthy human individuals. The naive CD8 subset, CD45RO-negative cells positively selected for CCR7, excluded terminally differentiated effector memory CD45RA+ cells. Sequencing was performed with immunoSEQ multiplex PCR; in TCRdb, only in-frame clones are kept and a portion is missing. The data contain about 2.1 million clones, over 85% of them singletons. Sequencing input: naive CD8+ T cells from PBMCs. The receptors shown here come from a man between 18 and 29 years old in good health. Some clones in this sample may be carry-over from other donors' samples.

This chain links TRBV7-9 with TRBJ2-2; TRBD2 matches 7 bases. Germline V CDR1 and CDR2: SEHNR, FQNEAQ (reference sequence). This CDR3 is 16 amino acids long. V lost 4 bases to trimming and J lost 3 bases; unmatched junction nucleotides: 8. CDR3 coding DNA: TGTGCCAGCAGCTCCATTCCAGGGAGGGACACCGGGGAGCTGTTTTTT. This gives the protein CASSSIPGRDTGELFF.

This clone has only one observation. V gene TRBV4-2 combines with J gene TRBJ1-3; 8 bases agree with TRBD1. V gave up 5 bases and J gave up 4 bases; unmatched junction bases: 7. Per the germline V gene, CDR1 is LGHNA and CDR2 is YNFKEQ. The CDR3 has 15 amino acids. The CDR3 reads CASSFQGALGNTIYF. In DNA form, the CDR3 reads TGTGCCAGCAGCTTTCAGGGGGCTCTCGGAAACACCATATATTTT.

The chain joins TRBV28 to TRBJ1-1; D not resolved. The germline V gene encodes CDR1 MDHEN and CDR2 SYDVKM. The V end was cut by 4 bases, the J end by 1 base, with 13 bases between. The CDR3 loop spans 15 amino acids. The CDR3 DNA reads TGTGCCAGCAGTTACCCCCGCGCTGGGAACACTGAAGCTTTCTTT. The encoded protein is CASSYPRAGNTEAFF.

This chain links TRBV7-9 with TRBJ1-2; no clear D. V was cut by 3 bases and J by 10 bases, with 12 bases left in between. The CDR3 has 12 residues. CDR1 SEHNR and CDR2 FQNEAQ come from the germline V gene (reference sequence). In DNA form, the CDR3 reads TGTGCCAGCAGCTTTTCGTACCATCTCTACACCTTC. Protein product: CASSFSYHLYTF.

V gene TRBV9 combines with J gene TRBJ2-6; D ambiguous. The CDR3 sequence is 13 residues long. Trimming took off 4 bases at V and 2 bases at J, with 4 bases between the two ends. Per germline, CDR1 SGDLS and CDR2 YYNGEE. The CDR3 reads CASSTPGANVLTF. As DNA, the CDR3 is TGTGCCAGCAGCACCCCTGGGGCCAACGTCCTGACTTTC.